This T cell receptor (beta chain) comes out of a study of T cell responses to AZD1222 COVID-19 vaccine. Study outcomes and limitations: Seropositivity was recorded at baseline in only 6 or 7 AZD1222 recipients. As reported, nearly half of all spike-specific TCRs target variant regions that are unmutated. Elevations in Spike-specific TCR breadth and depth followed administration of two AZD1222 doses.

A word on this clone: Antigen specificity is unknown.

The CDR3 covers 14 residues. CDR1 is SGHTA and CDR2 is FQGNSA in the germline V gene. V shed 7 bases and J shed 2 bases, with 12 bases lying between them. Produced via immunoSEQ multiplex PCR; TCRdb's table is partial and in-frame only. This sample has 75,000 to 95,000 clones, with more than 70% found just once. Here the sequenced sample was peripheral blood, taken on day 0 of AZD1222 vaccination. This chain connects TRBV7-2 to TRBJ1-3; D possibly corresponds to TRBD1 (5 bases). The sequence derives from an adult in good health. The CDR3 reads CASKLQGTGNTIYF. The CDR3 DNA reads as TGTGCCAGCAAACTCCAGGGTACTGGAAACACCATATATTTT.